This T cell receptor (beta chain) emerged from a study of cytomegalovirus exposure and HLA in healthy donors. Study-wide results and limits: Cytomegalovirus association was listed for 150 to 200 TCR beta chains. Using the classifier, cytomegalovirus status was reportedly diagnosed with high specificity and sensitivity.

Remarks on this clone: Its target is not known.

Only in-frame clones appear in the TCRdb table, and some are missing; sequencing was by immunoSEQ multiplex PCR. The sample yields more than 95,000 clones, roughly 89% seen once. The sample comprised PBMCs. This TCR was sampled from a woman younger than 30 in good health and CMV-seronegative.

The CDR3 coding sequence is TGCGCCAGCAGCTTGGGACAGGGCGGCTCCTACGAGCAGTACGTC. It yields the protein CASSLGQGGSYEQYV. This chain joins TRBV5-1 and TRBJ2-7; 7 bases align to TRBD1. The CDR3 is 15 amino acids. Germline V gene data show CDR1 as SGHRS and CDR2 as YFSETQ. The ends lost 0 bases at V and 0 bases at J; junction bases unmatched: 3.